This T cell receptor (beta chain) appears in the sequencing data of a study of blood T cell repertoires in COVID-19. Across the study: Some COVID-19 samples were acute and others convalescent; all came from the United States, Italy and Spain. Sources were T cells, B-cell-depleted T cells, or PBMCs; the material itself was cDNA or gDNA.

Original analysis: Nucleated cell counts were estimated from reference gene primer amplification. The protocol was immunoSEQ multiplex PCR, while the TCRdb copy is restricted to in-frame clones and leaves out a portion. D and trimming come from the DNA, and the V and J calls and clone size come from that table. The sample has about 190,000 clones; around 90% are singletons. Sequencing input: peripheral blood. This clonotype was sampled from a man over 45 with acute or convalescent COVID-19.

The CDR3, as DNA: TGTGCCAGCAGCCCAGGGCCAGGGTTGAATGAAAAACTGTTTTTT. This codes for CASSPGPGLNEKLFF. This sequence joins TRBV7-7 and TRBJ1-4; tentatively, D is TRBD1 (5 bases). Trimming took 5 bases from V and 5 from J, leaving 15 bases between them. This CDR3 is built from 15 residues. In germline, CDR1 is SSHAT, CDR2 FNYEAQ (reference sequence).